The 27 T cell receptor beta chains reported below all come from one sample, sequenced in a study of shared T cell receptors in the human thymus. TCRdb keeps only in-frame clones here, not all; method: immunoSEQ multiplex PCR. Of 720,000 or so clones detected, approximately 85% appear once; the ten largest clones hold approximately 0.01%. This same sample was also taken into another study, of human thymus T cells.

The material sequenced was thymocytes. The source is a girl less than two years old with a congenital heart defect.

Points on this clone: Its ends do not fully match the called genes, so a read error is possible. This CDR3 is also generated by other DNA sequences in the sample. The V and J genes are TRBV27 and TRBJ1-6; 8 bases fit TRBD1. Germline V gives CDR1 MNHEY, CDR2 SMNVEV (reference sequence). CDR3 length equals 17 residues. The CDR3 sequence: CASRSRDRRPYNSPLHF. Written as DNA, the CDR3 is TGTGCCAGCAGAAGCCGGGACAGGAGACCCTATAATTCCCCCCTCCACTTT.

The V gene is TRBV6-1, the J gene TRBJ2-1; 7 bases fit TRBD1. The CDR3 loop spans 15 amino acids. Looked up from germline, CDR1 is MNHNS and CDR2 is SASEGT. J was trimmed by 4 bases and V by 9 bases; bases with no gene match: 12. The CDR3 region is CASQKEQGSYNEQFF. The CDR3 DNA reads TGTGCCAGTCAGAAGGAACAGGGGAGTTACAATGAGCAGTTCTTC.

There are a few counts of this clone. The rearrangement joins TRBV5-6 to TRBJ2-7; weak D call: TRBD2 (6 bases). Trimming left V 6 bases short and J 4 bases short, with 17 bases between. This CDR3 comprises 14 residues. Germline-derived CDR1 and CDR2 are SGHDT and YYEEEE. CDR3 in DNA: TGTGCCAGCACCCCCAACCGCGGGGAGTACGAGCAGTACTTC. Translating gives CASTPNRGEYEQYF.

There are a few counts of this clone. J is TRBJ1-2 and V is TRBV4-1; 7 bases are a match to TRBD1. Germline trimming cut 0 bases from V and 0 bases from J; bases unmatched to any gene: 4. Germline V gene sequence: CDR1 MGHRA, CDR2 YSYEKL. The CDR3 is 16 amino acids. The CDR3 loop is CASSQDGTVANYGYTF. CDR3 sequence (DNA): TGCGCCAGCAGCCAAGACGGGACAGTAGCTAACTATGGCTACACCTTC.

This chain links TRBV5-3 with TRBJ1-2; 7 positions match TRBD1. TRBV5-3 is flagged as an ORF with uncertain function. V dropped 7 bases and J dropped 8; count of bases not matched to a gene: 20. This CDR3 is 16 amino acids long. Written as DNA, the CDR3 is TGTGCCAGATTTAAAGGGGGGCAACAGGGGATTGGGGGCTACACCTTC. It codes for CARFKGGQQGIGGYTF.

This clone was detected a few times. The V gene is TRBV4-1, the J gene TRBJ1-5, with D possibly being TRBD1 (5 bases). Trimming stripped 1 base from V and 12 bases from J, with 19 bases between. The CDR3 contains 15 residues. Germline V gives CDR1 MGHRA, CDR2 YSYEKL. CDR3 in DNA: TGCGCCAGCAGCCAAGTTGGGGGGGGGTGCTCTTTCCAGCATTTT. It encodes CASSQVGGGCSFQHF.

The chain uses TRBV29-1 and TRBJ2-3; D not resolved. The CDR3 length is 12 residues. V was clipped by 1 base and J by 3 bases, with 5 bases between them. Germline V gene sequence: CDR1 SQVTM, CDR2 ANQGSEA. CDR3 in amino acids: CSVEVRTDTQYF. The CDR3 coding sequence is TGCAGCGTTGAAGTGCGGACAGATACGCAGTATTTT.

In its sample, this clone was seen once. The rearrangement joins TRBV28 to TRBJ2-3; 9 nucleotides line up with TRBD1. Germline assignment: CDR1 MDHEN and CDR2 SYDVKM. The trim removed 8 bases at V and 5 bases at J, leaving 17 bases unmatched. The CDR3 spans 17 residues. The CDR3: CASLADKQGALGDTQYF. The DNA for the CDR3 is TGTGCCAGCCTAGCAGACAAACAGGGGGCGCTGGGAGATACGCAGTATTTT.

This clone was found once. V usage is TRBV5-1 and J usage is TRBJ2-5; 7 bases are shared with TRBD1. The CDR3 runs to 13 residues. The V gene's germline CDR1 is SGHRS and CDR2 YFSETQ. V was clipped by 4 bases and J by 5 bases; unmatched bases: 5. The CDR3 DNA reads TGCGCCAGCAGCAAGGACAGGCGGGAGACCCAGTACTTC. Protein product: CASSKDRRETQYF.

In nucleotides, the CDR3 is TGTGCCAGCAGCCCGGGGACAGGCAAGCCTGAAGCTTTCTTT. Its protein product is CASSPGTGKPEAFF. The J gene is TRBJ1-1, the V gene TRBV5-6; 8 nucleotides match TRBD1. This CDR3 has 14 residues. Per germline, CDR1 SGHDT and CDR2 YYEEEE. V trimming: 4 bases; J trimming: 6 bases; junction bases outside the gene matches: 8.

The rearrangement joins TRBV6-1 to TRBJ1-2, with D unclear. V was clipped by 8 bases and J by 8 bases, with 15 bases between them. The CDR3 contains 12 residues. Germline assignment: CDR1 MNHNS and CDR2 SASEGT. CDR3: CASGPPDPGYTF. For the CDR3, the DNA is TGTGCCAGCGGGCCCCCCGACCCAGGCTACACCTTC.

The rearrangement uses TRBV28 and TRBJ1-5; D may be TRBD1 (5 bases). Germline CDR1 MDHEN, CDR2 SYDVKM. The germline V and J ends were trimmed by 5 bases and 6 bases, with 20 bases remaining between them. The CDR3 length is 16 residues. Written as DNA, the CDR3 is TGTGCCAGCAGTCAACGCCTCCGGGGGGATAGTCAGCCCCAGCATTTT. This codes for CASSQRLRGDSQPQHF.

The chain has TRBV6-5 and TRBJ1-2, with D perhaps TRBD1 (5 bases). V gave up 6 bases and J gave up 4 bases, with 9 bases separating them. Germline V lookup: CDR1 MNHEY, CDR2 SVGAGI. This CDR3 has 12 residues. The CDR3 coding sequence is TGTGCCAGCAGGATAGACAGCTATGGCTACACCTTC. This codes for CASRIDSYGYTF.

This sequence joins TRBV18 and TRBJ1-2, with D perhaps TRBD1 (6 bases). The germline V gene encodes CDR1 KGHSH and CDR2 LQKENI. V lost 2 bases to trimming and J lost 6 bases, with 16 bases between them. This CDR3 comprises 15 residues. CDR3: CASSPVSGARNGYTF. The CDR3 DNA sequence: TGTGCCAGCTCACCAGTATCAGGGGCGCGTAATGGCTACACCTTC.

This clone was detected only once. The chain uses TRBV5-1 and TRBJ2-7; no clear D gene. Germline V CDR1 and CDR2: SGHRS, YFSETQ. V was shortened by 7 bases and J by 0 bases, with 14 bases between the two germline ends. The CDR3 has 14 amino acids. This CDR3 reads CASRNSSYSYEQYF. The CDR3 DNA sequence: TGCGCCAGCCGAAATTCGTCCTACTCCTACGAGCAGTACTTC.

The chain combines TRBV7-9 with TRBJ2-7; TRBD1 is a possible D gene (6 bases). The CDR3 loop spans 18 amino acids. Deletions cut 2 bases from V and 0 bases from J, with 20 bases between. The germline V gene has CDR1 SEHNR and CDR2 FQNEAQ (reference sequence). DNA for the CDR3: TGTGCCAGCAGCTTAAAATCCGGGACAACGCATGTCTCCTACGAGCAGTACTTC. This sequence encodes CASSLKSGTTHVSYEQYF.

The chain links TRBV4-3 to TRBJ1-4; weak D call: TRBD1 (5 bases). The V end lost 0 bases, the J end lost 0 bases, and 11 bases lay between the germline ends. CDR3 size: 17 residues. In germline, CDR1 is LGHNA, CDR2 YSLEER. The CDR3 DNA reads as TGCGCCAGCAGCCAAGAGTGGGAAGGGGCAACTAATGAAAAACTGTTTTTT. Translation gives CASSQEWEGATNEKLFF.

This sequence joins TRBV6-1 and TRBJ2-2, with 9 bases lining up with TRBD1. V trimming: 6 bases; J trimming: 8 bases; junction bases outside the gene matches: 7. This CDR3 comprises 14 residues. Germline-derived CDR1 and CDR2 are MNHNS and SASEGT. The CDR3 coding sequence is TGTGCCAGCAGAAGGACAGGGGAGAGGGGGGAGCTGTTTTTT. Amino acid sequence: CASRRTGERGELFF.

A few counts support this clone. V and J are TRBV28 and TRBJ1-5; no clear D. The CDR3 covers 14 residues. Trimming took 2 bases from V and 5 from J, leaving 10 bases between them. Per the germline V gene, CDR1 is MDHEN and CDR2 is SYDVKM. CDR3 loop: CASSLRGRDQPQHF. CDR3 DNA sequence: TGTGCCAGCAGTTTAAGAGGGCGGGATCAGCCCCAGCATTTT.

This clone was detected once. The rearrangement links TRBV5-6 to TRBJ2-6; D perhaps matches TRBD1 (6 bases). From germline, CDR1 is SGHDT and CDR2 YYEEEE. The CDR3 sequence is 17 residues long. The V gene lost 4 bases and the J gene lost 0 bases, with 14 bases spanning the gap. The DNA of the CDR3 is TGTGCCAGCAGCCTGAAGAACAGGGCCTCTGGGGCCAACGTCCTGACTTTC. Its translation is CASSLKNRASGANVLTF.

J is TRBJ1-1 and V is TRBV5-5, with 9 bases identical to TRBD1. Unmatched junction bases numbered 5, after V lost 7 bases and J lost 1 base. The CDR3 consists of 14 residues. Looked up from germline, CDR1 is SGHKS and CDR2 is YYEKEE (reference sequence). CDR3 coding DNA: TGTGCCAGCCTTAGGACAGGGGAGAACACTGAAGCTTTCTTT. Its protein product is CASLRTGENTEAFF.

CDR3 protein: CASSQELAGNHTGELFF. The CDR3 region has the DNA TGCGCCAGCAGCCAAGAGCTAGCGGGGAATCACACCGGGGAGCTGTTTTTT. V gene TRBV4-3 combines with J gene TRBJ2-2, with 9 bases identical to TRBD2. CDR3 length equals 17 residues. The V segment lost 0 bases and the J segment 3 bases; nucleotides outside the gene matches: 5. Looked up from germline, CDR1 is LGHNA and CDR2 is YSLEER.

In DNA form, the CDR3 reads TGTGCCAGCAGCGAAGGGGGCCATGAGCAGTTCTTC. It encodes CASSEGGHEQFF. The rearrangement joins TRBV7-2 to TRBJ2-1, with 7 bases fitting TRBD1. Germline V lookup: CDR1 SGHTA, CDR2 FQGNSA. Germline trimming cut 5 bases from V and 8 bases from J; bases unmatched to any gene: 3. The CDR3 is 12 amino acids.

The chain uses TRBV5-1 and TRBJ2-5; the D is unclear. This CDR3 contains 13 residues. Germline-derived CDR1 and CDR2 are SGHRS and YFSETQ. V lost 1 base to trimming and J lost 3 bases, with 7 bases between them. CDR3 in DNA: TGCGCCAGCAGCTTGCCAAGCAAAGAGACCCAGTACTTC. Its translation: CASSLPSKETQYF.

CDR3 sequence (DNA): TGTGCCAGCAGTTTAGTTTTGCATGAGTCTAGCGGGGTATATGAGCAGTTCTTC. It translates to CASSLVLHESSGVYEQFF. This rearrangement joins TRBV28 to TRBJ2-1, with 9 nucleotides matching TRBD2. In germline, CDR1 is MDHEN, CDR2 SYDVKM. The CDR3 totals 18 residues. V shed 2 bases, J shed 8 bases, and the junction held 16 bases outside the gene matches.

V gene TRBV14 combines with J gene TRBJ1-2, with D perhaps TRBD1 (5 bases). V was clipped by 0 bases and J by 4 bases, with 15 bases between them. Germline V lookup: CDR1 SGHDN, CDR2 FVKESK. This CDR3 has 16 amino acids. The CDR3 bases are TGTGCCAGCAGCCAAGAGTTACTCGGGGGGTCCTATGGCTACACCTTC. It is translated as CASSQELLGGSYGYTF.

Written as DNA, the CDR3 is TGTGCCAGCAGCTTTCCCCCGGGGGATGGCTACACCTTC. Its translation is CASSFPPGDGYTF. V and J are TRBV5-4 and TRBJ1-2; possible D gene TRBD1, 5 bases. The length of the CDR3 is 13 residues. Trimming took off 2 bases at V and 6 bases at J, with 11 bases between the two ends. Germline values: CDR1 SGHNT, CDR2 YYREEE (reference sequence).